The present T cell receptor beta chain was sequenced within a study of blood T cell repertoires in COVID-19. Unmatched junction bases numbered 13, after V lost 2 bases and J lost 6 bases. From germline, CDR1 is LGHDT and CDR2 YNNKEL (reference sequence). This CDR3 comprises 16 residues. Profiled with immunoSEQ multiplex PCR; TCRdb holds only in-frame clones, not every one. The sample includes about 170,000 clones, about four fifths of them seen just once. Residents of 24 US areas, aged about 18 to 100 years, made up the participants. Sequencing was carried out using PBMCs or T cells enriched from blood (not recorded which). This receptor was identified in a woman aged 45-60 years in a cohort exposed to, infected with or recovered from COVID-19 (not recorded which). The chain employs TRBV3-1 (or the pseudogene TRBV3-2) and TRBJ2-7; the match to TRBD2 covers 7 bases. The CDR3 DNA sequence: TGTGCCAGCAGCCAACCCTCTAGCGGTAAGAAGTCCGAGCAGTACTTC. It is translated as CASSQPSSGKKSEQYF.